The next 21 T cell receptor beta chains were all read from a single sample in a study of regulatory T cells in long-lasting Graves disease. Time point noted: newly diagnosed GD, antithyroid drugs for less than 3 months. PBMCs were the source of the RNA used for TCR sequencing. Both iRepertoire HTBI primers and Arm-PCR of CDR3 regions were used to build the TCR beta libraries. MiXCR was run by TCRdb on the multiplex PCR reads, yielding one entry per CDR3 protein. The data hold some 450,000 distinct CDR3 sequences, with over 15% observed a single time. This sample was shared with a second study, whose subject was T cells in Graves' hyperthyroidism and ophthalmopathy.

Sequencing was performed on peripheral blood mononuclear cells (PBMCs), taken at new diagnosis, from a patient treated with antithyroid drugs. The receptors were gathered from a woman under 40 with Graves disease.

The rearrangement joins TRBV24-1 to TRBJ2-1; 12 bases match TRBD2. The ends lost 4 bases at V and 7 bases at J; junction bases unmatched: 10. The CDR3 totals 17 residues. Germline CDR1 reads KGHDR; CDR2 reads SFDVKD. This CDR3 reads CATSDPPLAGGHNEQFF. The CDR3 nucleotides read TGTGCCACCAGTGACCCACCGCTAGCGGGAGGGCATAATGAGCAGTTCTTC.

With regard to this clonotype: A single base separates this from a much larger clone, so it may be a read error. The CDR3 DNA is TGTGCCAGCAATAACCGGACTAGCGTGAGCTCCTACAATGAGCAGTTCTTC. Encoded protein: CASNNRTSVSSYNEQFF. The rearrangement uses TRBV27 and TRBJ2-1; TRBD2 matches at 9 bases. Germline V gene lookup returns CDR1 MNHEY and CDR2 SMNVEV (reference sequence). The CDR3 is 17 amino acids. V lost 7 bases, J lost 0 bases, and 10 bases stayed unmatched.

This clonotype came up many times. V gene TRBV6-1 combines with J gene TRBJ1-5; unclear D gene. This CDR3 spans 17 amino acids. V was cut by 5 bases and J by 0 bases, with 17 bases left in between. Germline V gene lookup returns CDR1 MNHNS and CDR2 SASEGT. CDR3 sequence: CASSRNWVLYSNQPQHF. The CDR3 DNA reads TGTGCCAGCAGTAGAAACTGGGTACTATATAGCAATCAGCCCCAGCATTTT.

This clonotype was counted ten times or more. The V and J genes are TRBV3-1 and TRBJ1-2, with D uncertain. This CDR3 comprises 15 residues. Trimming pared 1 base from V and 3 bases from J, leaving 12 bases between. Germline values: CDR1 LGHDT, CDR2 YNNKEL (reference sequence). The CDR3 bases are TGTGCCAGCAGCCAAGGACGTTGGGCGGACTATGGCTACACCTTC. This translates into CASSQGRWADYGYTF.

This clonotype was seen a few times. This rearrangement joins TRBV19 to TRBJ1-5; D is perhaps TRBD1 (5 bases). The CDR3 loop spans 14 amino acids. Germline V CDR1 and CDR2: LNHDA, SQIVND (reference sequence). Deletions cut 9 bases from V and 3 bases from J, with 15 bases between. This CDR3 reads CASAVRGINQPQHF. In DNA, the CDR3 is TGTGCCAGCGCGGTAAGGGGAATCAATCAGCCCCAGCATTTT.

There are many counts of this clonotype. The gene calls are TRBV11-2 and TRBJ2-7; TRBD1 agrees at 7 bases. Germline CDR1 SGHAT, CDR2 FQNNGV. V trimming: 4 bases; J trimming: 2 bases; junction bases outside the gene matches: 5. The CDR3 runs to 14 residues. The CDR3: CASSSGQLAYEQYF. In DNA form, the CDR3 reads TGTGCCAGCAGCTCGGGACAGCTAGCCTACGAGCAGTACTTC.

This chain joins TRBV7-9 and TRBJ2-7, with D maybe TRBD2 (6 bases). The CDR3 is 14 residues long. The V gene's germline CDR1 is SEHNR and CDR2 FQNEAQ (reference sequence). V dropped 0 bases and J dropped 6 bases, with 12 bases sitting between them. CDR3 protein: CASSLAGGTSEQYF. CDR3 in DNA: TGTGCCAGCAGCTTAGCGGGAGGTACCTCCGAGCAGTACTTC. Supplemented by reference TRBV7-9 and TRBJ2-7, the full variable domain reads DTGVSQNPRHKITKRGQNVTFRCDPISEHNRLYWYRQTLGQGPEFLTYFQNEAQLEKSRLLSDRFSAERPKGSFSTLEIQRTEQGDSAMYLCASSLAGGTSEQYFGPGTRLTVT.

In this sample, this clonotype turned up many times. The CDR3 spells CASSLEPRKGQETQYF. DNA of the CDR3: TGCGCCAGCAGCTTGGAGCCCCGGAAGGGACAAGAGACCCAGTACTTC. The chain links TRBV5-1 to TRBJ2-5; D is undetermined. The CDR3 consists of 16 residues. Germline CDR1 reads SGHRS; CDR2 reads YFSETQ. The V end was cut by 0 bases, the J end by 2 bases, with 14 bases between.

The chain links TRBV10-2 to TRBJ2-1; 8 positions match TRBD1. This CDR3 contains 16 residues. Trimming took 0 bases from V and 6 from J; bases not matched to a gene: 7. Germline CDR1 is WSHSY and CDR2 is SAAADI. This chain's CDR3 is CASSESSRGPSNEQFF. The CDR3 coding sequence is TGCGCCAGCAGTGAGTCGAGCAGGGGGCCTTCCAATGAGCAGTTCTTC.

In its sample, this clonotype was seen many times. This rearrangement joins TRBV7-3 to TRBJ2-1; 7 bases fit TRBD2. This CDR3 spans 15 amino acids. The junction had 7 bases not matched to a gene; V was cut back by 4 bases and J by 4 bases. CDR1 and CDR2 from the germline V gene are SGHTA and FQGTGA. CDR3 region: CASSSSGYSYNEQFF. The CDR3 nucleotides are TGTGCCAGCAGCTCTAGCGGCTATTCATACAATGAGCAGTTCTTC.

This clonotype has at least ten counts. This chain uses TRBV12-3 or TRBV12-4 with TRBJ1-5, with TRBD1 matching over 7 bases. This CDR3 spans 14 amino acids. V shed 3 bases and J 6 bases; nucleotides not matched to a gene: 5. The CDR3 loop reads CASSFVQGGQPQHF. In DNA form, the CDR3 reads TGTGCCAGCAGTTTTGTGCAGGGGGGTCAGCCCCAGCATTTT.

This clonotype was observed a few times. V and J are TRBV27 and TRBJ1-6, with no clear D. The CDR3 is 17 residues long. Trimming cost V 3 bases and J 5 bases, with 17 bases left between them. Germline CDR1 MNHEY, CDR2 SMNVEV (reference sequence). The CDR3 reads CASSFIVSGRNNSPLHF. The CDR3 coding sequence is TGTGCCAGCAGTTTTATCGTTTCGGGCAGAAATAATTCACCCCTCCACTTT.

This clonotype was seen repeatedly, ten times or more. The rearrangement joins TRBV2 to TRBJ2-1, with D hard to call. The CDR3 is 13 amino acids. Per the germline V gene, CDR1 is SNHLY and CDR2 is FYNNEI. The ends were cut back, 0 bases at V and 6 bases at J, with 6 bases in the middle. The CDR3 nucleotides are TGTGCCAGCAGTGAAGCGGAAGTCAATGAGCAGTTCTTC. This codes for CASSEAEVNEQFF.

At least ten counts were recorded for this clonotype. This chain links TRBV28 with TRBJ1-2; no clear D gene. Germline CDR1 MDHEN, CDR2 SYDVKM. V lost 4 bases and J 5 bases, leaving 14 bases between the germline ends. This CDR3 has 14 residues. Here the CDR3 reads CASSSYNLIYGYTF. The CDR3 nucleotides are TGTGCCAGCAGTTCCTACAACCTCATATATGGCTACACCTTC.

This clonotype was observed many times. The chain carries TRBV28 and TRBJ1-2, with D possibly matching TRBD1 (5 bases). V lost 3 bases, J lost 4 bases, and 12 bases lay in between. Per the germline V gene, CDR1 is MDHEN and CDR2 is SYDVKM. This CDR3 has 14 residues. CDR3 amino acids: CASSFLGRGYGYTF. The CDR3 DNA is TGTGCCAGCAGTTTCTTGGGGCGAGGCTATGGCTACACCTTC.

Many counts were recorded for this clonotype. This chain joins TRBV28 and TRBJ1-1, with no clear D. Germline CDR1 and CDR2: MDHEN and SYDVKM. The length of the CDR3 is 13 residues. V was pared by 2 bases and J by 0 bases, with 4 bases between. The CDR3: CASSLNMNTEAFF. The CDR3 DNA is TGTGCCAGCAGTTTAAACATGAACACTGAAGCTTTCTTT. The whole variable domain, filled in from reference TRBV28 and TRBJ1-1, reads DVKVTQSSRYLVKRTGEKVFLECVQDMDHENMFWYRQDPGLGLRLIYFSYDVKMKEKGDIPEGYSVSREKKERFSLILESASTNQTSMYLCASSLNMNTEAFFGQGTRLTVV.

This clonotype occurred a few times. The chain couples TRBV5-1 to TRBJ2-2; TRBD2 aligns across 12 bases. The germline gives CDR1 SGHRS, CDR2 YFSETQ. V lost 4 bases and J lost 1; bases outside the gene matches: 5. There are 17 residues in the CDR3. Written as DNA, the CDR3 is TGCGCCAGCAGCACGGAACTAGCGGGAGGGAACACCGGGGAGCTGTTTTTT. Translating gives CASSTELAGGNTGELFF.

This clonotype came up a few times. The chain employs TRBV11-2 and TRBJ1-5; tentatively, D is TRBD1 (6 bases). Germline V lookup: CDR1 SGHAT, CDR2 FQNNGV. The CDR3 has 13 residues. The V and J ends lost 4 bases and 12 bases respectively, with 16 bases between them. The CDR3 sequence: CASSSGALRVQHF. In DNA, the CDR3 is TGTGCCAGCAGCTCGGGGGCCCTCAGGGTCCAGCATTTT.

CDR3 sequence reads: CASSPGTSGNSYEQYF. DNA for the CDR3: TGTGCCAGCAGCCCGGGGACTAGCGGGAACTCCTACGAGCAGTACTTC. The V gene is TRBV3-1, the J gene TRBJ2-7; 13 bases are shared with TRBD2. Trimming cost V 4 bases and J 0 bases; bases outside gene matches: 3. Germline V gene sequence: CDR1 LGHDT, CDR2 YNNKEL (reference sequence). This CDR3 comprises 16 residues.

This clonotype was recorded at least ten times. The chain combines TRBV7-2 with TRBJ2-5; the D gene is possibly TRBD2 (5 bases). The length of the CDR3 is 13 residues. V was shortened by 7 bases and J by 2 bases, with 11 bases between the two germline ends. Germline CDR1 is SGHTA and CDR2 is FQGNSA. Written as DNA, the CDR3 is TGTGCCAGCAAGAAGACGGGGCAAGAGACCCAGTACTTC. It translates to CASKKTGQETQYF. The entire variable domain, with the rest obtained from reference TRBV7-2 and TRBJ2-5, is as follows: GAGVSQSPSNKVTEKGKDVELRCDPISGHTALYWYRQSLGQGLEFLIYFQGNSAPDKSGLPSDRFSAERTGGSVSTLTIQRTQQEDSAVYLCASKKTGQETQYFGPGTRLLVL.

With respect to this clonotype: A read error may be the cause here, since a much bigger clone is one base away. The rearrangement joins TRBV5-1 to TRBJ1-2; a weak D match, TRBD1 (5 bases). Germline assignment: CDR1 SGHRS and CDR2 YFSETQ. The CDR3 spans 19 residues. The CDR3 nucleotides read TGCGCCAGCAGCTCTGGGGTTTTCATGAGCGGGGGAAGGTTCTATGGCTACATCTTC. Its protein product is CASSSGVFMSGGRFYGYIF.